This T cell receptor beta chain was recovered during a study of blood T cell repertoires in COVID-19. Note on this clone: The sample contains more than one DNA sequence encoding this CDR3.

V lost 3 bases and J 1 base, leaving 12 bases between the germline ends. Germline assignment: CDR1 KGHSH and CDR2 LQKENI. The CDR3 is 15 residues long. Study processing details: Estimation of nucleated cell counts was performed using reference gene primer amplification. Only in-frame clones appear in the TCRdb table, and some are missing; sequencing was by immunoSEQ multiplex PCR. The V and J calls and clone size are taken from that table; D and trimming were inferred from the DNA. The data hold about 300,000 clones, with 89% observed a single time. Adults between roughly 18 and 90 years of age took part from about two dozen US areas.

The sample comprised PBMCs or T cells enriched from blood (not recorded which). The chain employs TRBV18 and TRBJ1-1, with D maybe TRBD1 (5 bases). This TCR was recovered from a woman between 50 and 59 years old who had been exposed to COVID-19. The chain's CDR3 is CASSPRQGTNTEAFF. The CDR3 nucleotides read TGTGCCAGCTCACCCCGGCAGGGAACGAACACTGAAGCTTTCTTT. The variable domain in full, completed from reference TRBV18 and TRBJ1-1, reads NAGVMQNPRHLVRRRGQEARLRCSPMKGHSHVYWYRQLPEEGLKFMVYLQKENIIDESGMPKERFSAEFPKEGPSILRIQQVVRGDSAAYFCASSPRQGTNTEAFFGQGTRLTVV.